This TCR beta chain was recorded in a study of Ad26.COV2.S vaccination and SARS-CoV-2 variants. General study results and limits: Spike-specific TCR breadth ran higher among vaccine recipients than placebo recipients.

V shed 7 bases and J shed 4 bases, with 3 bases lying between them. Germline-derived CDR1 and CDR2 are SEHNR and FQNEAQ (reference sequence). The CDR3 extends over 10 amino acids. Worth noting for this clone: The antigen remains undetermined.

TCRdb's table, derived via immunoSEQ multiplex PCR, lists solely in-frame clones and lacks some. The sample has under 600,000 clones, 89% seen once. Treatment given: around 19 received Ad26.COV2.S at low or high dose, single or two shots; five or six received placebo; per-sample allocation not given. Day 63 following the first vaccine or placebo injection was when the samples were taken. Sequenced material: peripheral blood, taken in a trial of Ad26.COV2.S vaccine versus placebo. This sequence was found in a person between 18 and 59 years old who received the Ad26.COV2.S COVID-19 vaccine or a placebo. This chain links TRBV7-9 with TRBJ2-3; D is uncertain. CDR3 region: CASTSDTQYF. The CDR3 DNA reads TGTGCCAGCACTTCAGATACGCAGTATTTT.